This T cell receptor beta chain was sequenced during a study of T-cell reconstitution after alpha-beta-depleted transplantation in children. Study results and caveats: About two months after transplant, alpha-beta T cells reportedly came from several hundred expanded graft clones.

The library targeted TCRbeta and was prepared with unique molecular identifiers. Using its own MiXCR run on the PCR reads, TCRdb lists one record per CDR3 protein. The sample lists approximately 300,000 distinct CDR3 sequences, around 10% occurring once. Trimming cost V 4 bases and J 6 bases; bases outside gene matches: 6. CDR1 LGHNA and CDR2 YNFKEQ come from the germline V gene. The CDR3 runs to 15 residues. This clonotype was seen a handful of times. Its specificity is unknown. The TCR originated in a boy in the first two years of life with acute myeloid leukemia, due to receive a stem cell transplant. The chain combines TRBV4-2 with TRBJ2-1; 10 bases line up with TRBD2. The sequenced sample was PBMCs, obtained before TCRalphabeta/CD19-depleted stem cell transplant. CDR3 in amino acids: CASSPGTSVLNEQFF. The CDR3, as DNA: TGTGCCAGCAGCCCCGGGACTAGCGTTCTCAATGAGCAGTTCTTC.